This entry is about one T cell receptor (beta chain). This record belongs to a study of Ad26.COV2.S vaccination and SARS-CoV-2 variants. The data were produced by immunoSEQ multiplex PCR, yet TCRdb's version contains in-frame clones alone and is incomplete. The sample holds 400,000 to 500,000 clones, roughly 88% seen once. Germline V gene data show CDR1 as SEHNR and CDR2 as FQNEAQ (reference sequence). The CDR3 covers 13 residues. V shed 5 bases and J 8 bases; nucleotides not matched to a gene: 8. Treatment denoted: some 20 received Ad26.COV2.S at low or high dose, single or two shots; roughly five received placebo; per-sample allocation not given. Sampling occurred on day 63 after the first vaccine or placebo injection.

The material sequenced was peripheral blood, taken in a trial of Ad26.COV2.S vaccine versus placebo. The origin of this receptor is a person between 18 and 59 years old who received the Ad26.COV2.S COVID-19 vaccine or a placebo. V and J are TRBV7-9 and TRBJ1-2; 7 bases align to TRBD1. DNA for the CDR3: TGTGCCAGCAGCCCAGGGGGGGGCGACGGCTACACCTTC. Translating gives CASSPGGGDGYTF. Complete variable domain (other parts from reference TRBV7-9 and TRBJ1-2): DTGVSQNPRHKITKRGQNVTFRCDPISEHNRLYWYRQTLGQGPEFLTYFQNEAQLEKSRLLSDRFSAERPKGSFSTLEIQRTEQGDSAMYLCASSPGGGDGYTFGSGTRLTVV.